Presented here are 25 T cell receptor beta chains from one specimen sequenced in a study of CD8+ T cells in alopecia areata. Sequencing used cDNA as its template, made by extracting RNA and reverse transcribing it. Measured with immunoSEQ multiplex PCR; TCRdb has only the in-frame clones, and not every one. The data contain hundreds of thousands of clones, under 70% of them singletons. Source: CD4+ T cells sorted from blood, taken at week 0. These receptors were taken from a human donor with alopecia areata.

As to this clone: The identical CDR3 is also encoded by other nucleotide sequences in the sample. Written as DNA, the CDR3 is TGTGCCAGCAGTGGACAGGCTAGCAATCAGCCCCAGCATTTT. It is translated as CASSGQASNQPQHF. The chain uses TRBV2 and TRBJ1-5, with a possible D match to TRBD1 (6 bases). Trimming pared 4 bases from V and 0 bases from J, leaving 7 bases between. The CDR3 sequence is 14 residues long. Germline loops: CDR1 SNHLY, CDR2 FYNNEI.

The chain employs TRBV9 and TRBJ2-3; D is ambiguous. V dropped 0 bases and J dropped 3 bases, with 5 bases sitting between them. The CDR3 is 13 amino acids. CDR1 SGDLS and CDR2 YYNGEE come from the germline V gene. The CDR3 here is CASSVVITDTQYF. The CDR3 DNA reads as TGTGCCAGCAGCGTAGTAATTACAGATACGCAGTATTTT.

The chain combines TRBV27 with TRBJ1-5; tentative D call: TRBD1 (5 bases). Trimming left V 2 bases short and J 4 bases short, with 15 bases between. CDR3 length: 16 amino acids. The germline V gene encodes CDR1 MNHEY and CDR2 SMNVEV (reference sequence). Here the CDR3 reads CASSLGAPAGNQPQHF. As DNA, the CDR3 is TGTGCCAGCAGTTTAGGGGCCCCAGCAGGGAATCAGCCCCAGCATTTT.

V is TRBV15 and J is TRBJ2-7, with no clear D. The CDR3 runs to 13 residues. The germline V gene encodes CDR1 LNHNV and CDR2 YYDKDF (reference sequence). Trimming left V 2 bases short and J 0 bases short, with 5 bases between. The CDR3 sequence: CATSRSYSYEQYF. The CDR3 coding sequence is TGTGCCACCAGCAGATCTTACTCCTACGAGCAGTACTTC.

The chain uses TRBV7-3 and TRBJ2-7, with 7 bases fitting TRBD1. The germline V gene encodes CDR1 SGHTA and CDR2 FQGTGA. V shed 3 bases and J 5 bases; nucleotides not matched to a gene: 7. The CDR3 sequence is 14 residues long. In DNA, the CDR3 is TGTGCCAGCAGCTTGACAGGGTGGAGTGACGAGCAGTACTTC. Translating gives CASSLTGWSDEQYF.

J is TRBJ1-1 and V is TRBV30; D may be TRBD1 (6 bases). The length of the CDR3 is 13 residues. V lost 2 bases and J lost 5, with 12 bases in between. The germline CDR1 and CDR2 sequences are GTSNPN and SVGIG (reference sequence). CDR3 DNA: TGTGCCTGGAGTAAACAGGGTCGGACTGAAGCTTTCTTT. Protein sequence: CAWSKQGRTEAFF.

V gene TRBV6-5 combines with J gene TRBJ1-2; the D is unclear. With 5 bases removed from V and 2 bases from J, the gap between germline ends came to 9 bases. Germline V gene sequence: CDR1 MNHEY, CDR2 SVGAGI. The CDR3 sequence is 13 residues long. CDR3 DNA sequence: TGTGCCAGCAGTCCCGCGGAGAACTATGGCTACACCTTC. This sequence encodes CASSPAENYGYTF.

The chain is built from TRBV9 and TRBJ2-3; D call uncertain. The length of the CDR3 is 13 residues. The V end was cut by 2 bases, the J end by 5 bases, with 9 bases between. Germline V gene sequence: CDR1 SGDLS, CDR2 YYNGEE. CDR3 sequence (DNA): TGTGCCAGCAGCGTCGGGCAGTTAGATACGCAGTATTTT. Amino acid sequence: CASSVGQLDTQYF. The variable domain in full, completed from reference TRBV9 and TRBJ2-3, reads DSGVTQTPKHLITATGQRVTLRCSPRSGDLSVYWYQQSLDQGLQFLIQYYNGEERAKGNILERFSAQQFPDLHSELNLSSLELGDSALYFCASSVGQLDTQYFGPGTRLTVL.

The chain is built from TRBV29-1 and TRBJ1-2, with D uncertain. This CDR3 has 14 amino acids. From germline, CDR1 is SQVTM and CDR2 ANQGSEA. Deletions cut 0 bases from V and 7 bases from J, with 15 bases between. The CDR3 nucleotides are TGCAGCGTTGAAGATCAATTGAATCGAGGTGGCTACACCTTC. Residues: CSVEDQLNRGGYTF.

This chain joins TRBV25-1 and TRBJ1-2; possibly TRBD1 for D (6 bases). This CDR3 has 14 amino acids. CDR1 is MGHDK, CDR2 SYGVNS, per germline. Deletions cut 8 bases from V and 2 bases from J, with 15 bases between. CDR3 sequence (DNA): TGTGCCAGCTCTAATGGGGGCTTAAACTATGGCTACACCTTC. This encodes CASSNGGLNYGYTF.

This clone was detected a few times. The J gene is TRBJ1-5, the V gene TRBV29-1; perhaps TRBD1 as D (5 bases). The CDR3 totals 13 residues. Germline V CDR1 and CDR2: SQVTM, ANQGSEA. Trimming cost V 7 bases and J 4 bases, with 14 bases left between them. The CDR3 region is CSAGEGWNQPQHF. The CDR3 nucleotides are TGCAGCGCCGGCGAGGGGTGGAATCAGCCCCAGCATTTT.

This clone occurred a few times. The J gene is TRBJ1-2, the V gene TRBV13, with TRBD1 as a possible D gene (6 bases). Germline V gives CDR1 PRHDT, CDR2 FYEKMQ (reference sequence). The CDR3 is made up of 14 amino acids. V dropped 5 bases and J dropped 4 bases, with 14 bases sitting between them. CDR3 nucleotides: TGTGCCAGCAGCGGGGGGCTGCGACTCTATGGCTACACCTTC. Translating gives CASSGGLRLYGYTF.

The chain carries TRBV10-3 and TRBJ1-5, with no clear D. Germline V gene sequence: CDR1 ENHRY, CDR2 SYGVKD. The CDR3 spans 13 residues. With 3 bases removed from V and 3 bases from J, the gap between germline ends came to 6 bases. In nucleotides, the CDR3 is TGTGCCATCAGTGAAGATTCCAATCAGCCCCAGCATTTT. As protein: CAISEDSNQPQHF.

This clone was counted only a few times. The chain joins TRBV14 to TRBJ2-5; 8 bases agree with TRBD1. The CDR3 covers 14 residues. The junction had 6 bases not matched to a gene; V was cut back by 4 bases and J by 5 bases. The germline gives CDR1 SGHDN, CDR2 FVKESK. The CDR3 DNA reads TGTGCCAGCAGCCGACAGGGGTTTGCGGAGACCCAGTACTTC. It codes for CASSRQGFAETQYF.

This chain uses TRBV29-1 with TRBJ1-1, with a tentative D call TRBD1 (5 bases). The CDR3 spans 14 residues. Germline V gene lookup returns CDR1 SQVTM and CDR2 ANQGSEA. The V gene lost 5 bases and the J gene lost 1 base, with 14 bases spanning the gap. The CDR3 DNA sequence: TGCAGCGTTTCAAAAGGGGCGGGGAACACTGAAGCTTTCTTT. This gives the protein CSVSKGAGNTEAFF. Filled out from reference TRBV29-1 and TRBJ1-1, the complete variable domain reads SAVISQKPSRDICQRGTSLTIQCQVDSQVTMMFWYRQQPGQSLTLIATANQGSEATYESGFVIDKFPISRPNLTFSTLTVSNMSPEDSSIYLCSVSKGAGNTEAFFGQGTRLTVV.

The chain recombines TRBV2 with TRBJ2-6; tentative D call: TRBD1 (5 bases). Trimming took 7 bases from V and 1 from J, leaving 8 bases between them. The CDR3 length is 14 residues. Germline V gene data show CDR1 as SNHLY and CDR2 as FYNNEI. CDR3 nucleotides: TGTGCCAGCACAGGGCCGTCTGGGGCCAACGTCCTGACTTTC. The encoded protein is CASTGPSGANVLTF.

The gene calls are TRBV7-8 and TRBJ1-6; D ambiguous. The length of the CDR3 is 18 residues. Germline V gene data show CDR1 as SGHVS and CDR2 as FQNEAQ. Trimming took off 2 bases at V and 0 bases at J, with 14 bases between the two ends. The CDR3 bases are TGTGCCAGCAGCTTAATGGGCAGCCTGAGCTCCTATAATTCACCCCTCCACTTT. Translation gives CASSLMGSLSSYNSPLHF.

This clone showed up just a few times. This chain links TRBV29-1 with TRBJ1-2; tentatively, D is TRBD1 (6 bases). The CDR3 runs to 14 residues. V was clipped by 4 bases and J by 5 bases, with 17 bases between them. Germline V gene data show CDR1 as SQVTM and CDR2 as ANQGSEA. The CDR3 DNA reads as TGCAGCGTTGCCAAGGGACATGCGGAGTATGGCTACACCTTC. Amino acid sequence: CSVAKGHAEYGYTF.

This rearrangement joins TRBV4-2 to TRBJ2-6; TRBD1 or TRBD2 may be the D gene (6 bases each). The CDR3 sequence is 19 residues long. V was pared by 3 bases and J by 2 bases, with 20 bases between. Germline V gene data show CDR1 as LGHNA and CDR2 as YNFKEQ. The CDR3 sequence is CASSHRPFGGVAGANVLTF. In DNA form, the CDR3 reads TGTGCCAGCAGCCACCGGCCGTTCGGGGGCGTCGCTGGGGCCAACGTCCTGACTTTC.

V and J are TRBV29-1 and TRBJ1-2; possible D gene TRBD1, 6 bases. Germline CDR1 and CDR2: SQVTM and ANQGSEA. This CDR3 comprises 11 residues. V was cut by 7 bases and J by 8 bases, with 14 bases left in between. The CDR3 sequence: CSARDIGGYTF. Written as DNA, the CDR3 is TGCAGCGCCAGGGACATTGGGGGCTACACCTTC.

The chain couples TRBV30 to TRBJ2-7, with a weak D call TRBD2 (6 bases). This CDR3 has 13 residues. V was shortened by 0 bases and J by 7 bases, with 13 bases between the two germline ends. Germline CDR1 and CDR2: GTSNPN and SVGIG (reference sequence). The CDR3 DNA reads as TGTGCCTGGAGTGTCCTCGCGCGGGGTGAGCAGTACTTC. This codes for CAWSVLARGEQYF.

The rearrangement uses TRBV30 and TRBJ2-3, with D possibly TRBD2 on 7 matching bases. Per germline, CDR1 GTSNPN and CDR2 SVGIG (reference sequence). Trimming stripped 0 bases from V and 5 bases from J, with 12 bases between. This CDR3 has 14 amino acids. The DNA for the CDR3 is TGTGCCTGGAGTGTCTGGGGGGGCGAAGATACGCAGTATTTT. Encoded protein: CAWSVWGGEDTQYF.

This chain connects TRBV13 to TRBJ2-4, with D tentatively TRBD1 or TRBD2 (6 bases each). The germline gives CDR1 PRHDT, CDR2 FYEKMQ (reference sequence). Trimming left V 0 bases short and J 0 bases short, with 12 bases between. This CDR3 has 17 amino acids. CDR3 protein: CASSLGSGGAAKNIQYF. As DNA, the CDR3 is TGTGCCAGCAGCTTAGGGTCCGGGGGCGCAGCCAAAAACATTCAGTACTTC.

The chain recombines TRBV7-9 with TRBJ2-7, with D perhaps being TRBD1 or TRBD2 (5 bases each). CDR3 size: 13 residues. Trimming cost V 4 bases and J 4 bases, with 11 bases left between them. CDR1 and CDR2 from the germline V gene are SEHNR and FQNEAQ (reference sequence). The CDR3 sequence: CASSSGGGYEQYF. CDR3 in DNA: TGTGCCAGCAGCTCAGGTGGGGGTTACGAGCAGTACTTC.

The gene calls are TRBV5-6 and TRBJ2-5, with D perhaps TRBD2 (6 bases). CDR3 length: 14 residues. Germline CDR1 SGHDT, CDR2 YYEEEE. V lost 6 bases and J 2 bases, leaving 14 bases between the germline ends. DNA of the CDR3: TGTGCCAGCACCCCGGGACTGAGACAAGAGACCCAGTACTTC. Translating it yields CASTPGLRQETQYF.